What follows are 10 T cell receptor beta chains derived from one specimen sequenced in a study of cytomegalovirus exposure and HLA in healthy donors. Amplification used 60 Vbeta primers and 13 Jbeta primers. The table came from immunoSEQ multiplex PCR; TCRdb's copy has only in-frame clones and leaves some out. The repertoire holds under 150,000 clones, with about four fifths as singletons. Source material: PBMCs. The receptors stem from a woman in her thirties or forties in good health and CMV-seropositive.

V gene TRBV29-1 combines with J gene TRBJ1-4; weak D call: TRBD1 (6 bases). The CDR3 consists of 12 residues. Germline loops: CDR1 SQVTM, CDR2 ANQGSEA. The V end lost 7 bases, the J end lost 4 bases, and 10 bases lay between the germline ends. The CDR3 nucleotides are TGCAGCGGACAGGCTCGTAATGAAAAACTGTTTTTT. Amino acids: CSGQARNEKLFF.

The V call is TRBV6-5, the J call TRBJ2-7, with TRBD1 matching over 8 bases. The CDR3 spans 15 residues. V lost 6 bases, J lost 2 bases, and 9 bases stayed unmatched. Germline V gene sequence: CDR1 MNHEY, CDR2 SVGAGI. Here the CDR3 reads CASSREGTGAYEQYF. CDR3 bases: TGTGCCAGCAGCCGTGAAGGGACAGGTGCCTACGAGCAGTACTTC.

The gene calls are TRBV5-1 and TRBJ2-7; 11 bases agree with TRBD2. CDR3 size: 18 residues. Germline assignment: CDR1 SGHRS and CDR2 YFSETQ. J was trimmed by 9 bases and V by 0 bases; bases with no gene match: 17. This CDR3 reads CASSLVGTSGTGLRGQYF. The CDR3, as DNA: TGCGCCAGCAGCTTGGTTGGGACTAGCGGTACCGGCCTACGAGGGCAGTACTTC.

V and J are TRBV29-1 and TRBJ2-7, with D perhaps TRBD1 (5 bases). V was cut by 6 bases and J by 3 bases, with 15 bases left in between. Germline values: CDR1 SQVTM, CDR2 ANQGSEA. This CDR3 has 13 amino acids. CDR3 region: CSVIKGMNYEQYF. The CDR3 DNA reads as TGCAGCGTGATTAAGGGGATGAACTACGAGCAGTACTTC.

The J gene is TRBJ1-2, the V gene TRBV7-8; D not certain. V was cut by 5 bases and J by 0 bases, with 10 bases left in between. The germline CDR1 and CDR2 sequences are SGHVS and FQNEAQ. The CDR3 has 14 residues. CDR3 region: CASSQGAANYGYTF. DNA of the CDR3: TGTGCCAGCAGCCAAGGAGCCGCTAACTATGGCTACACCTTC. Combining the CDR3 with reference TRBV7-8 and TRBJ1-2 gives the whole variable domain GAGVSQSPRYKVAKRGQDVALRCDPISGHVSLFWYQQALGQGPEFLTYFQNEAQLDKSGLPSDRFFAERPEGSVSTLKIQRTQQEDSAVYLCASSQGAANYGYTFGSGTRLTVV.

The chain links TRBV6-5 to TRBJ2-7; 10 bases agree with TRBD1. Germline trimming cut 6 bases from V and 6 bases from J; bases unmatched to any gene: 5. This CDR3 region has 13 residues. Looked up from germline, CDR1 is MNHEY and CDR2 is SVGAGI. This CDR3 is CASRLRTGGEQYF. Here the CDR3 DNA reads TGTGCCAGCAGACTTCGGACAGGGGGCGAGCAGTACTTC.

J is TRBJ2-7 and V is TRBV2, with a weak D call TRBD2 (6 bases). Germline CDR1 and CDR2: SNHLY and FYNNEI. Trimming took 10 bases from V and 1 from J, leaving 17 bases between them. This CDR3 is built from 14 residues. DNA of the CDR3: TGTGCCATCACTAGGCGGGGACTTTCCTACGAGCAGTACTTC. It encodes CAITRRGLSYEQYF.

To note about this clone: Compared with germline, one end of the junction differs, possibly owing to a read error. The gene calls are TRBV7-7 and TRBJ2-1, with TRBD2 as a possible D gene (5 bases). The CDR3 has 14 amino acids. Germline CDR1 SSHAT, CDR2 FNYEAQ (reference sequence). CDR3 sequence (DNA): TGTGCTAGCAGCCCAATCGGGGCCTACAATGAGCAGTTCTTC. This codes for CASSPIGAYNEQFF.

This rearrangement joins TRBV28 to TRBJ2-2, with D possibly being TRBD1 (6 bases). V lost 8 bases, J lost 1 base, and 8 bases lay in between. Looked up from germline, CDR1 is MDHEN and CDR2 is SYDVKM. CDR3 length: 13 residues. This chain's CDR3 is CASVDRNTGELFF. The CDR3 DNA reads as TGTGCCAGCGTGGACAGGAACACCGGGGAGCTGTTTTTT.

The J gene is TRBJ2-1, the V gene TRBV27; TRBD2 might be the D (6 bases). The germline CDR1 and CDR2 sequences are MNHEY and SMNVEV (reference sequence). Trimming shortened V by 3 bases and J by 1 base, and 10 bases separated the two germline ends. CDR3 length: 15 residues. The CDR3 DNA reads TGTGCCAGCAGTTTCGGTGGGGGGTCCTACAATGAGCAGTTCTTC. Its translation: CASSFGGGSYNEQFF.